This is a list of T cell receptor beta chains from one sample in a study of OX40 agonist ivuxolimab in advanced cancers. Here immunoSEQ multiplex PCR was the method, and the copy in TCRdb shows in-frame clones only, minus some. Of approximately 73,000 clones detected, roughly 87% appear once; the ten largest clones hold roughly 1.3%. Material: CD4+ or CD8+ T cells sorted from blood, obtained in a trial of the OX40 agonist ivuxolimab. These TCRs come from an adult with an advanced solid tumor such as melanoma, head and neck, liver or kidney cancer. Each CDR3 is given with its conserved first and last residue. The D gene is left open where the match is weak. Where a row states a size, it is once, few, many or the class of an expanded clone; other rows omit it.

D gene: TRBD2
V gene: TRBV7-3
J gene: TRBJ2-7
CDR3 length: 17
clone size: NA
CDR3 protein: CASSLLGPLAGAYEQYF
CDR3 DNA: TGTGCCAGCAGCTTATTAGGCCCCCTAGCGGGAGCCTACGAGCAGTACTTC

D gene: TRBD1
V gene: TRBV6-6
J gene: TRBJ1-4
CDR3 length: 14
clone size: NA
CDR3 protein: CASRPGQSHEKLFF
CDR3 DNA: TGTGCCAGCAGACCGGGACAGTCACATGAAAAACTGTTTTTT

D gene: NA
V gene: TRBV5-5
J gene: TRBJ1-5
CDR3 length: 15
clone size: NA
CDR3 protein: CASSLDWGENQPQHF
CDR3 DNA: TGTGCCAGCAGCTTGGACTGGGGGGAGAATCAGCCCCAGCATTTT

D gene: NA
V gene: TRBV18
J gene: TRBJ2-5
CDR3 length: 16
clone size: few
CDR3 protein: CASSPTVGRGQETQYF
CDR3 DNA: TGTGCCAGCTCACCAACTGTTGGGCGGGGACAAGAGACCCAGTACTTC

D gene: NA
V gene: TRBV5-1
J gene: TRBJ2-7
CDR3 length: 13
clone size: NA
CDR3 protein: CASSGGQGFEQYF
CDR3 DNA: TGCGCCAGCAGCGGAGGGCAGGGGTTCGAGCAGTACTTC

D gene: TRBD1
V gene: TRBV10-3
J gene: TRBJ1-2
CDR3 length: 12
clone size: NA
CDR3 protein: CAIRTGSHGYTF
CDR3 DNA: TGTGCCATCCGGACAGGATCCCATGGCTACACCTTC

D gene: NA
V gene: TRBV19
J gene: TRBJ2-7
CDR3 length: 14
clone size: NA
CDR3 protein: CASSIDLPPYEQYF
CDR3 DNA: TGTGCCAGTAGTATAGATCTGCCGCCCTACGAGCAGTACTTC

D gene: NA
V gene: TRBV2
J gene: TRBJ1-1
CDR3 length: 13
clone size: NA
CDR3 protein: CASSAQTNTEAFF
CDR3 DNA: TGTGCCAGCAGTGCACAGACGAACACTGAAGCTTTCTTT

D gene: NA
V gene: TRBV6-5
J gene: TRBJ2-2
CDR3 length: 15
clone size: NA
CDR3 protein: CASIPLSGYTGELFF
CDR3 DNA: TGTGCCAGCATTCCGCTCTCAGGTTACACCGGGGAGCTGTTTTTT

D gene: TRBD1
V gene: TRBV7-9
J gene: TRBJ1-2
CDR3 length: 13
clone size: few
CDR3 protein: CASSAGQGPGYTF
CDR3 DNA: TGTGCCAGCAGCGCGGGACAGGGTCCAGGCTACACCTTC

D gene: NA
V gene: TRBV6-5
J gene: TRBJ1-1
CDR3 length: 16
clone size: NA
CDR3 protein: CASSYEAFPGITEAFF
CDR3 DNA: TGTGCCAGCAGTTACGAGGCGTTCCCGGGGATTACTGAAGCTTTCTTT

D gene: NA
V gene: TRBV7-8
J gene: TRBJ2-5
CDR3 length: 11
clone size: once
CDR3 protein: CASGDEETQYF
CDR3 DNA: TGTGCCAGCGGAGACGAAGAGACCCAGTACTTC

D gene: NA
V gene: TRBV19
J gene: TRBJ1-2
CDR3 length: 15
clone size: NA
CDR3 protein: CASSINEDRSYGYTF
CDR3 DNA: TGTGCCAGTAGTATAAACGAGGACAGATCCTATGGCTACACCTTC

D gene: NA
V gene: TRBV7-3
J gene: TRBJ2-2
CDR3 length: 14
clone size: NA
CDR3 protein: CASRLDGFTGELFF
CDR3 DNA: TGTGCCAGCAGACTAGACGGGTTCACCGGGGAGCTGTTTTTT

D gene: NA
V gene: TRBV12-5
J gene: TRBJ1-1
CDR3 length: 12
clone size: NA
CDR3 protein: CASQGLGTEAFF
CDR3 DNA: TGTGCTAGTCAAGGGCTGGGGACTGAAGCTTTCTTT

D gene: NA
V gene: TRBV10-3
J gene: TRBJ1-5
CDR3 length: 13
clone size: NA
CDR3 protein: CAISGGPRQPQHF
CDR3 DNA: TGTGCCATCAGTGGCGGTCCCCGTCAGCCCCAGCATTTT

D gene: TRBD2
V gene: TRBV10-3
J gene: TRBJ2-3
CDR3 length: 15
clone size: NA
CDR3 protein: CAITAGVSSTDTQYF
CDR3 DNA: TGTGCCATCACGGCGGGGGTCTCAAGCACAGATACGCAGTATTTT

D gene: NA
V gene: TRBV19
J gene: TRBJ1-3
CDR3 length: 15
clone size: once
CDR3 protein: CASRGTSSSGNTIYF
CDR3 DNA: TGTGCCAGTAGGGGAACCAGTAGCTCTGGAAACACCATATATTTT

D gene: NA
V gene: TRBV10-3
J gene: TRBJ1-2
CDR3 length: 14
clone size: NA
CDR3 protein: CAISFGGGNYGYTF
CDR3 DNA: TGTGCCATCAGCTTTGGGGGGGGAAACTATGGCTACACCTTC

D gene: TRBD2
V gene: TRBV5-1
J gene: TRBJ2-5
CDR3 length: 15
clone size: NA
CDR3 protein: CASSPGRGGPETQYF
CDR3 DNA: TGCGCCAGCAGCCCGGGGCGGGGGGGCCCGGAGACCCAGTACTTC

D gene: NA
V gene: TRBV30
J gene: TRBJ1-5
CDR3 length: 13
clone size: NA
CDR3 protein: CAWGDGSNQPQHF
CDR3 DNA: TGTGCCTGGGGAGACGGTAGCAATCAGCCCCAGCATTTT

D gene: NA
V gene: TRBV7-9
J gene: TRBJ2-6
CDR3 length: 17
clone size: NA
CDR3 protein: CASSLPAQHSGANVLTF
CDR3 DNA: TGTGCCAGCAGCTTACCGGCTCAGCACTCTGGGGCCAACGTCCTGACTTTC

D gene: NA
V gene: TRBV5-1
J gene: TRBJ1-1
CDR3 length: 13
clone size: NA
CDR3 protein: CASSLNRDTEAFF
CDR3 DNA: TGCGCCAGCAGTTTAAACAGGGACACTGAAGCTTTCTTT

D gene: NA
V gene: TRBV20-1
J gene: TRBJ1-2
CDR3 length: 11
clone size: few
CDR3 protein: CSAGGDTLGAF
CDR3 DNA: TGCAGTGCGGGAGGCGACACCCTGGGCGCCTTC

D gene: NA
V gene: TRBV14
J gene: TRBJ2-1
CDR3 length: 12
clone size: NA
CDR3 protein: CASSPGGIQQFF
CDR3 DNA: TGTGCCAGCAGCCCCGGTGGTATCCAGCAGTTCTTC

D gene: NA
V gene: TRBV5-5
J gene: TRBJ1-1
CDR3 length: 15
clone size: NA
CDR3 protein: CASSLGGGPNTEAFF
CDR3 DNA: TGTGCCAGCAGCTTGGGAGGGGGGCCGAACACTGAAGCTTTCTTT

D gene: NA
V gene: TRBV5-1
J gene: TRBJ1-4
CDR3 length: 16
clone size: NA
CDR3 protein: CASSLADPGRPEKLFF
CDR3 DNA: TGCGCCAGCAGCTTGGCCGATCCGGGACGGCCTGAAAAACTGTTTTTT

D gene: NA
V gene: TRBV5-4
J gene: TRBJ2-3
CDR3 length: 14
clone size: NA
CDR3 protein: CASSFPVGTDTQYF
CDR3 DNA: TGTGCCAGCAGCTTCCCCGTGGGCACAGATACGCAGTATTTT

D gene: TRBD2
V gene: TRBV10-3
J gene: TRBJ2-1
CDR3 length: 13
clone size: NA
CDR3 protein: CAPLRGDYNEQFF
CDR3 DNA: TGTGCCCCCCTGCGGGGGGACTACAATGAGCAGTTCTTC

D gene: TRBD1
V gene: TRBV9
J gene: TRBJ2-1
CDR3 length: 17
clone size: NA
CDR3 protein: CASSESGTGGAYNEQFF
CDR3 DNA: TGTGCCAGCAGCGAATCCGGGACAGGGGGCGCATACAATGAGCAGTTCTTC

D gene: NA
V gene: TRBV28
J gene: TRBJ1-1
CDR3 length: 16
clone size: NA
CDR3 protein: CASSRWEGLWSAEAFF
CDR3 DNA: TGTGCCAGCAGTCGCTGGGAAGGTTTGTGGAGCGCTGAAGCTTTCTTT

D gene: NA
V gene: TRBV30
J gene: TRBJ2-7
CDR3 length: 13
clone size: few
CDR3 protein: CAWSSTPVSEQYF
CDR3 DNA: TGTGCCTGGAGTTCCACCCCTGTCTCCGAGCAGTACTTC

D gene: NA
V gene: TRBV29-1
J gene: TRBJ2-1
CDR3 length: 13
clone size: once
CDR3 protein: CSVLRGYYNEQFF
CDR3 DNA: TGCAGCGTACTTCGGGGTTACTACAATGAGCAGTTCTTC

D gene: NA
V gene: TRBV6-5
J gene: TRBJ1-4
CDR3 length: 14
clone size: few
CDR3 protein: CASRVTATNEKLFF
CDR3 DNA: TGTGCCAGCAGGGTGACAGCAACTAATGAAAAACTGTTTTTT

D gene: NA
V gene: TRBV15
J gene: TRBJ2-7
CDR3 length: 15
clone size: NA
CDR3 protein: CATSRDYGGRGEQYF
CDR3 DNA: TGTGCCACCAGCAGAGATTACGGGGGTCGCGGCGAGCAGTACTTC

D gene: NA
V gene: TRBV12-2
J gene: TRBJ2-2
CDR3 length: 17
clone size: NA
CDR3 protein: CASRLGWVAGGTGELFF
CDR3 DNA: NA

D gene: NA
V gene: TRBV5-6
J gene: TRBJ2-5
CDR3 length: 13
clone size: NA
CDR3 protein: CASSRPGQETQYF
CDR3 DNA: TGTGCCAGCAGTCGCCCGGGACAAGAGACCCAGTACTTC

D gene: NA
V gene: TRBV2
J gene: TRBJ1-2
CDR3 length: 15
clone size: NA
CDR3 protein: CASEIGPPQDYGYTF
CDR3 DNA: TGTGCCAGCGAGATCGGCCCCCCCCAGGACTATGGCTACACCTTC

D gene: NA
V gene: TRBV12-2
J gene: TRBJ2-3
CDR3 length: 15
clone size: NA
CDR3 protein: CASRFPSGGTDTQYF
CDR3 DNA: TGTGCAAGTCGCTTCCCTTCCGGAGGCACAGATACGCAGTATTTT

D gene: TRBD2
V gene: TRBV4-2
J gene: TRBJ2-2
CDR3 length: 17
clone size: once
CDR3 protein: CASSQDVASGSTGELFF
CDR3 DNA: TGTGCCAGCAGCCAAGATGTCGCTAGCGGGAGCACCGGGGAGCTGTTTTTT

D gene: NA
V gene: TRBV18
J gene: TRBJ1-2
CDR3 length: 13
clone size: NA
CDR3 protein: CASSPPDSYGYTF
CDR3 DNA: TGTGCCAGCTCACCACCTGACAGCTATGGCTACACCTTC

D gene: NA
V gene: TRBV10-3
J gene: TRBJ1-2
CDR3 length: 14
clone size: NA
CDR3 protein: CAIGSTTDIYGYTF
CDR3 DNA: TGTGCCATCGGCTCGACGACGGACATATATGGCTACACCTTC

D gene: TRBD2
V gene: TRBV10-3
J gene: TRBJ2-7
CDR3 length: 15
clone size: NA
CDR3 protein: CAISEGLARSYEQYF
CDR3 DNA: TGTGCCATCAGCGAGGGACTAGCCCGTTCCTACGAGCAGTACTTC

D gene: NA
V gene: TRBV5-1
J gene: TRBJ2-7
CDR3 length: 13
clone size: NA
CDR3 protein: CASSAGQSYEQYF
CDR3 DNA: TGCGCCAGCAGCGCCGGACAGTCCTACGAGCAGTACTTT

D gene: TRBD2
V gene: TRBV11-2
J gene: TRBJ2-3
CDR3 length: 18
clone size: NA
CDR3 protein: CASSFLTGTSGGTDTQYF
CDR3 DNA: TGTGCCAGCAGCTTTTTAACCGGGACTAGCGGAGGCACAGATACGCAGTATTTT